The text below deals with one T cell receptor (beta chain). In its sample, this clone was seen a few times. The antigen it recognizes is unknown. Base qualities are not recorded, but no much larger clone differs from it by a single base. This specimen comes from a study of control samples from healthy donors and cancer patients (dated by TCRdb to the early 2020s). Trimming removed 0 bases from V and 10 bases from J; the gene matches leave 9 bases unexplained. Inclusive of the bounding cysteine and phenylalanine, the CDR3 is 16 residues long. Of the read, only the CDR3 DNA is kept; its 48 bases are in frame from base 1. CDR1 SEHNR and CDR2 FQNEAQ were looked up in the germline V gene (reference sequence). The library was generated by the immunoSEQ multiplex PCR assay. What TCRdb holds here is the immuneACCESS table cut down to in-frame rearrangements. Part of the clones is not present; checked against another copy, under half of the missing clones reflect an unresolved V gene, and the others are unexplained. This sample lists approximately 37,000 clones; approximately 90% were detected once. The ten biggest clones cover 3.6% of the sample.

Rearrangement joined TRBV7-9 to TRBJ1-6; 7 middle bases align to TRBD1. Sequencing was done on a sample of blood. This TCR was sampled from a woman aged 45-65 years in good health. The CDR3: CASSLAGDREGSPLHF. The sequenced DNA: TGTGCCAGCAGCTTAGCCGGAGACAGGGAGGGATCACCCCTCCACTTT.